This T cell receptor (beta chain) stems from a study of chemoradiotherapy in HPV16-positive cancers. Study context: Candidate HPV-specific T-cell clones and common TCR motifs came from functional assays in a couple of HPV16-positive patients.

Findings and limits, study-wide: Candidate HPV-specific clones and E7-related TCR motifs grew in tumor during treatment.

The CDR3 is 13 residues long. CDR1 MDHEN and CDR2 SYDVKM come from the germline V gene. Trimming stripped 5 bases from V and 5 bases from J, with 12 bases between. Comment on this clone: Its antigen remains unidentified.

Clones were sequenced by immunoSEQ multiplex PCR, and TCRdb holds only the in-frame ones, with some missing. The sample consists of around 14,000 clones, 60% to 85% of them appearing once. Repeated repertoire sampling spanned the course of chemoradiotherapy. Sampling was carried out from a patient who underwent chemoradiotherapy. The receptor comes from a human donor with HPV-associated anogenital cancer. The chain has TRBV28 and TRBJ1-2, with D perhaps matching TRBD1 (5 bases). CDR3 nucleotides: TGTGCCAGCAGTAATCAGGGCGGATATGGCTACACCTTC. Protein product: CASSNQGGYGYTF.